One and the same sample provided the 21 T cell receptor beta chains below, sequenced in a study of cytomegalovirus exposure and HLA in healthy donors. PCR was performed using 60 Vbeta and 13 Jbeta primers. Here immunoSEQ multiplex PCR was the method, and the copy in TCRdb shows in-frame clones only, minus some. Here the sample spans about 280,000 clones, over 85% being singletons. The specimen sequenced was PBMCs. Every receptor here comes from a woman between 18 and 30 years old in good health and CMV-seronegative.

The rearrangement uses TRBV9 and TRBJ2-7, with 7 bases matching TRBD2. The CDR3 is 15 amino acids. V gave up 0 bases and J gave up 0 bases; unmatched junction bases: 3. Germline V gene lookup returns CDR1 SGDLS and CDR2 YYNGEE. CDR3 in DNA: TGTGCCAGCAGCGTAGCTAGCGGCGACTCCTACGAGCAGTACTTC. Its protein product is CASSVASGDSYEQYF.

The V and J genes are TRBV7-2 and TRBJ1-2; D not resolved. The CDR3 runs 13 residues. The V end lost 5 bases, the J end lost 4 bases, and 11 bases lay between the germline ends. Germline assignment: CDR1 SGHTA and CDR2 FQGNSA. This CDR3 reads CASSQRRIYGYTF. CDR3 sequence (DNA): TGTGCCAGCAGCCAGAGGCGTATCTATGGCTACACCTTC.

The chain couples TRBV7-2 to TRBJ2-7, with a possible D match to TRBD1 (6 bases). CDR1 is SGHTA and CDR2 is FQGNSA in the germline V gene. The CDR3 extends over 15 amino acids. Trimming shortened V by 6 bases and J by 1 base, and 16 bases separated the two germline ends. As DNA, the CDR3 is TGTGCCAGCAGAGACCGGCAGGGGCCTTCCTACGAGCAGTACTTC. This gives the protein CASRDRQGPSYEQYF.

The V call is TRBV4-2, the J call TRBJ2-5, with D possibly being TRBD2 (6 bases). The length of the CDR3 is 15 residues. Trimming removed 4 bases at V and 1 base at J, with 13 bases between. The germline gives CDR1 LGHNA, CDR2 YNFKEQ. The CDR3 DNA reads TGTGCCAGCAGCCCCTACTCGACTAGCCAAGAGACCCAGTACTTC. Protein product: CASSPYSTSQETQYF.

The chain recombines TRBV15 with TRBJ1-2; the D gene is possibly TRBD1 (5 bases). CDR3 length: 13 residues. Germline CDR1 LNHNV, CDR2 YYDKDF (reference sequence). Deletions cut 3 bases from V and 1 base from J, with 6 bases between. The CDR3 loop reads CATSRQGNYGYTF. CDR3 sequence (DNA): TGTGCCACCAGCAGGCAGGGTAACTATGGCTACACCTTC.

A note on this clone: The junction departs from germline at one end; a sequencing error may be responsible. J is TRBJ1-2 and V is TRBV7-9; no definite D call. This CDR3 is built from 13 residues. Germline CDR1 SEHNR, CDR2 FQNEAQ (reference sequence). This CDR3 reads CSSSGGGVSFYTF. CDR3 bases: TGTTCCAGCAGCGGAGGCGGGGTCTCATTTTACACCTTC. The complete variable domain, with remaining parts taken from reference TRBV7-9 and TRBJ1-2, reads DTGVSQNPRHKITKRGQNVTFRCDPISEHNRLYWYRQTLGQGPEFLTYFQNEAQLEKSRLLSDRFSAERPKGSFSTLEIQRTEQGDSAMYLCSSSGGGVSFYTFGSGTRLTVV.

The chain uses TRBV19 and TRBJ1-6; 11 nucleotides align to TRBD1. Germline loops: CDR1 LNHDA, CDR2 SQIVND (reference sequence). The CDR3 runs to 13 residues. The V gene end was trimmed by 7 bases and the J gene end by 9 bases; junction bases not matched to a gene: 2. The DNA of the CDR3 is TGTGCCAGTAAGGGACAGGGGGGTTCACCCCTCCACTTT. Translated, it gives CASKGQGGSPLHF.

The J gene is TRBJ2-7, the V gene TRBV5-1; D is unclear. Trimming took off 0 bases at V and 5 bases at J, with 6 bases between the two ends. CDR1 SGHRS and CDR2 YFSETQ come from the germline V gene. This CDR3 contains 12 residues. The CDR3 loop reads CASSLDINEQYF. The CDR3 DNA is TGCGCCAGCAGCTTGGACATCAACGAGCAGTACTTC.

The gene calls are TRBV2 and TRBJ1-6; 12 nucleotides match TRBD1. This CDR3 comprises 17 residues. Trimming cost V 6 bases and J 9 bases; bases outside gene matches: 12. Germline V CDR1 and CDR2: SNHLY, FYNNEI. The CDR3 DNA is TGTGCCAGCAGCGCAGACGGGACAGGGGGCGTCATTTCACCCCTCCACTTT. Amino acid sequence: CASSADGTGGVISPLHF.

The CDR3: CASSTGTAAIKAFF. DNA of the CDR3: TGTGCCAGCAGTACCGGGACAGCTGCGATCAAAGCTTTCTTT. V is TRBV6-6 and J is TRBJ1-1; the match to TRBD1 covers 7 bases. The CDR3 length is 14 residues. J gave up 9 bases and V 5 bases, and 12 bases lay outside the gene matches. The germline gives CDR1 MNHNY, CDR2 SVGAGI (reference sequence).

The J gene is TRBJ1-1, the V gene TRBV4-1, with D unclear. Trimming left V 3 bases short and J 0 bases short, with 14 bases between. This CDR3 region has 16 residues. CDR1 and CDR2 (germline): MGHRA, YSYEKL. CDR3 sequence reads: CASSHSEASMNTEAFF. As DNA, the CDR3 is TGCGCCAGCAGCCATTCAGAGGCCAGCATGAACACTGAAGCTTTCTTT.

This sequence joins TRBV5-5 and TRBJ2-7, with D possibly TRBD1 on 6 matching bases. V was pared by 4 bases and J by 3 bases, with 17 bases between. This CDR3 has 15 amino acids. Germline V CDR1 and CDR2: SGHKS, YYEKEE (reference sequence). The CDR3 here is CASSRLRDKVYEQYF. The CDR3 nucleotides are TGTGCCAGCAGCCGTCTCCGGGACAAGGTCTACGAGCAGTACTTC.

The V gene is TRBV29-1, the J gene TRBJ1-1, with D tentatively TRBD1 (5 bases). Germline CDR1 SQVTM, CDR2 ANQGSEA. This CDR3 is built from 12 residues. Trimming took off 3 bases at V and 5 bases at J, with 10 bases between the two ends. CDR3 DNA sequence: TGCAGCGTTGACAGGGCCGAGACTGAAGCTTTCTTT. This sequence encodes CSVDRAETEAFF. Looking up the rest from reference TRBV29-1 and TRBJ1-1 gives the full variable domain: SAVISQKPSRDICQRGTSLTIQCQVDSQVTMMFWYRQQPGQSLTLIATANQGSEATYESGFVIDKFPISRPNLTFSTLTVSNMSPEDSSIYLCSVDRAETEAFFGQGTRLTVV.

In DNA, the CDR3 is TGTGCCAGCAGTAGGGCGGGATCTAGCTCTGGAAACACCATATATTTT. Translating gives CASSRAGSSSGNTIYF. The gene calls are TRBV25-1 and TRBJ1-3, with D unresolved. The germline V gene has CDR1 MGHDK and CDR2 SYGVNS. The CDR3 spans 16 residues. With 5 bases removed from V and 0 bases from J, the gap between germline ends came to 14 bases.

This chain uses TRBV18 with TRBJ2-4; 9 bases map to TRBD1. The germline V gene has CDR1 KGHSH and CDR2 LQKENI. J was trimmed by 7 bases and V by 6 bases; bases with no gene match: 25. This CDR3 is 20 amino acids long. This CDR3 reads CASSTQLPHIPGQGLNIQYF. The CDR3 DNA reads TGTGCCAGCTCCACTCAATTACCCCATATCCCGGGACAGGGTTTGAACATTCAGTACTTC.

The chain joins TRBV7-9 to TRBJ2-7; the D gene is possibly TRBD2 (6 bases). The V gene lost 5 bases and the J gene lost 2 bases, with 16 bases spanning the gap. In germline, CDR1 is SEHNR, CDR2 FQNEAQ (reference sequence). The CDR3 spans 15 residues. This CDR3 reads CASSPPEGLAYEQYF. For the CDR3, the DNA is TGTGCCAGCAGCCCACCGGAGGGGCTAGCCTACGAGCAGTACTTC.

Here the CDR3 DNA reads TGTGCCAGCAGGCGGGGATCTTACGAGCAGTACTTC. Protein sequence: CASRRGSYEQYF. The rearrangement joins TRBV2 to TRBJ2-7, with D perhaps TRBD2 (6 bases). Germline CDR1 is SNHLY and CDR2 is FYNNEI. The V gene lost 6 bases and the J gene lost 4 bases, with 10 bases spanning the gap. The length of the CDR3 is 12 residues.

V is TRBV30 and J is TRBJ1-5; D possibly corresponds to TRBD1 (6 bases). Germline values: CDR1 GTSNPN, CDR2 SVGIG (reference sequence). V dropped 2 bases and J dropped 6 bases, with 8 bases sitting between them. The CDR3 covers 12 residues. The CDR3 loop reads CAWSPGVQPQHF. For the CDR3, the DNA is TGTGCCTGGAGTCCAGGGGTTCAGCCCCAGCATTTT.

CDR3 DNA sequence: TGTGCCAGCAGCTTAGGGGACAGGGGTTATTCACCCCTCCACTTT. Its translation: CASSLGDRGYSPLHF. This sequence joins TRBV7-8 and TRBJ1-6; 10 positions agree with TRBD1. Unmatched junction bases numbered 2, after V lost 1 base and J lost 8 bases. The CDR3 consists of 15 residues. Germline CDR1 is SGHVS and CDR2 is FQNEAQ.

This clone was counted a single time. The chain couples TRBV19 to TRBJ1-4; D is perhaps TRBD1 (6 bases). The CDR3 has 15 amino acids. CDR1 is LNHDA and CDR2 is SQIVND in the germline V gene (reference sequence). Trimming stripped 5 bases from V and 7 bases from J, with 17 bases between. This chain's CDR3 is CASSPTGLMTEKLFF. The CDR3 nucleotides are TGTGCCAGTAGTCCAACAGGGCTGATGACTGAAAAACTGTTTTTT.

Notes on this clone: The junction shows a germline mismatch at one end, possibly a read error. This sequence joins TRBV7-9 and TRBJ2-7; D might be TRBD1 (7 bases). This CDR3 is built from 19 residues. Germline V lookup: CDR1 SEHNR, CDR2 FQNEAQ (reference sequence). As DNA, the CDR3 is TGTTCCAGCAGCTTACCCCGTCAGGGGGGAATAATCCTAGCCTACGAGCAGTACTTC. It yields the protein CSSSLPRQGGIILAYEQYF.